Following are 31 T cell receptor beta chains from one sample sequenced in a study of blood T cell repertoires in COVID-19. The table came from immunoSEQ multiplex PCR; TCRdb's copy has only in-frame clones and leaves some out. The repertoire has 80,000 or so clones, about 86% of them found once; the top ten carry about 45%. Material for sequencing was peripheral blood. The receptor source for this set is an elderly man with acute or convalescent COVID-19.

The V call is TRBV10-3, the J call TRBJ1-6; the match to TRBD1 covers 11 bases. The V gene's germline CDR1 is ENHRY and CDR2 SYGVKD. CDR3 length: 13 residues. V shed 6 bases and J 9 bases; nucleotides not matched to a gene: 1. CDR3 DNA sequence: TGTGCCATCAGGGGACAGGGGGGTTCACCCCTCCACTTT. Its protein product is CAIRGQGGSPLHF.

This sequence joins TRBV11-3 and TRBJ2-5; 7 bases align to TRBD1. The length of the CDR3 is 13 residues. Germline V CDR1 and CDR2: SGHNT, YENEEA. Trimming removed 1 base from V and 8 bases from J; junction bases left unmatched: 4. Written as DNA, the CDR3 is TGTGCCAGCAGCTTAGTGGCAGGGGGTACCCAGTACTTC. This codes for CASSLVAGGTQYF. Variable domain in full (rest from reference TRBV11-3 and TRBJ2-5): EAGVVQSPRYKIIEKKQPVAFWCNPISGHNTLYWYLQNLGQGPELLIRYENEEAVDDSQLPKDRFSAERLKGVDSTLKIQPAELGDSAVYLCASSLVAGGTQYFGPGTRLLVL.

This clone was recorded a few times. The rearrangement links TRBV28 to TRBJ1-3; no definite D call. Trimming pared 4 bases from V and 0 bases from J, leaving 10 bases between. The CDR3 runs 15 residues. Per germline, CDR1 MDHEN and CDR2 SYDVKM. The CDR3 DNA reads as TGTGCCAGCAGTTCGAGTACCCTCTCTGGAAACACCATATATTTT. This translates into CASSSSTLSGNTIYF.

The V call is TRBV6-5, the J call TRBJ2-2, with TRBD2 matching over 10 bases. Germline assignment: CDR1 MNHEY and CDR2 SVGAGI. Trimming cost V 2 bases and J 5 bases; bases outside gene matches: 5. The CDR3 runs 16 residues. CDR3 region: CASSYRASGSTGELFF. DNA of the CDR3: TGTGCCAGCAGTTACAGGGCTAGCGGGAGTACCGGGGAGCTGTTTTTT.

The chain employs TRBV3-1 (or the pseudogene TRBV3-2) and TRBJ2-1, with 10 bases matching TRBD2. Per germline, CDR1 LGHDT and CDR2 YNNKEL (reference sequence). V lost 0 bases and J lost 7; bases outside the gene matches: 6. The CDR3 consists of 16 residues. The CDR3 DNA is TGTGCCAGCAGCCAAGATCGAGGACTAGCGGATAATGAGCAGTTCTTC. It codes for CASSQDRGLADNEQFF.

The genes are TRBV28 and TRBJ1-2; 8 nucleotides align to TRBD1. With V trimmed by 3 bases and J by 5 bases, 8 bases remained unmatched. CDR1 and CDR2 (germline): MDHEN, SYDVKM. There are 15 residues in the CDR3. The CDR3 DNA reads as TGTGCCAGCAGTTTTCCTACGGGACAGGCTTATGGCTACACCTTC. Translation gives CASSFPTGQAYGYTF.

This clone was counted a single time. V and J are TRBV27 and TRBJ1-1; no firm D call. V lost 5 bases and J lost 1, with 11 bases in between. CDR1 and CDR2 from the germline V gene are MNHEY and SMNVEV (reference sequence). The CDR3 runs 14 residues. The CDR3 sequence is CASSAWTGNTEAFF. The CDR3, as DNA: TGTGCCAGCAGTGCATGGACTGGGAACACTGAAGCTTTCTTT.

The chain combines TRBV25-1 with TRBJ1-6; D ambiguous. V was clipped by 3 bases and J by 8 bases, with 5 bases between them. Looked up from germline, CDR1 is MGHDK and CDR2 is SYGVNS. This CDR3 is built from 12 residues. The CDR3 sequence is CASSETYSPLHF. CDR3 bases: TGTGCCAGCAGTGAGACTTATTCACCCCTCCACTTT.

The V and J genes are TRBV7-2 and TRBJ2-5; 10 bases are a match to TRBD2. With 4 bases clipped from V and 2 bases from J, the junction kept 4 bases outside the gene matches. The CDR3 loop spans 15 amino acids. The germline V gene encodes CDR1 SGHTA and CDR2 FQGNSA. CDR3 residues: CASSSGSGRQETQYF. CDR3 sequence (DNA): TGTGCCAGCAGCTCAGGTAGCGGGAGGCAAGAGACCCAGTACTTC.

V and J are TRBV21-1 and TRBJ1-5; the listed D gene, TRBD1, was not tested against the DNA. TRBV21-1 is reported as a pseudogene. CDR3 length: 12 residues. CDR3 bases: TGTGCCAGCAGCATTCCTACAGAGCCCCAGCATTTT. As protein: CASSIPTEPQHF.

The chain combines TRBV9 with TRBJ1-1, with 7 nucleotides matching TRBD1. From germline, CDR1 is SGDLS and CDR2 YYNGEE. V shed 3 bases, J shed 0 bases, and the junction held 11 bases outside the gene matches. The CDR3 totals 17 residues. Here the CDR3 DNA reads TGTGCCAGCAGCGGAAAAAGACAGGGATGGGTGAACACTGAAGCTTTCTTT. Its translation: CASSGKRQGWVNTEAFF. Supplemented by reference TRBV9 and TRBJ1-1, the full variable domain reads DSGVTQTPKHLITATGQRVTLRCSPRSGDLSVYWYQQSLDQGLQFLIQYYNGEERAKGNILERFSAQQFPDLHSELNLSSLELGDSALYFCASSGKRQGWVNTEAFFGQGTRLTVV.

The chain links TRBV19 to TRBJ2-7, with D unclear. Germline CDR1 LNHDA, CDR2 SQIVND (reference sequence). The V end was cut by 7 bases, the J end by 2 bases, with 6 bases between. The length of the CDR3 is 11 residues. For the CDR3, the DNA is TGTGCCAGTATCCGGGCCTACGAGCAGTACTTC. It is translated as CASIRAYEQYF.

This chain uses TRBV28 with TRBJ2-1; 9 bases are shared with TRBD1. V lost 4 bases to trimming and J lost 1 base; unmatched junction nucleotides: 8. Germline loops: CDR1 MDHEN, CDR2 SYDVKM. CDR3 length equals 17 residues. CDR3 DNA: TGTGCCAGCAGTTCCCCCGGGACAGGGAGTTCCTACAATGAGCAGTTCTTC. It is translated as CASSSPGTGSSYNEQFF.

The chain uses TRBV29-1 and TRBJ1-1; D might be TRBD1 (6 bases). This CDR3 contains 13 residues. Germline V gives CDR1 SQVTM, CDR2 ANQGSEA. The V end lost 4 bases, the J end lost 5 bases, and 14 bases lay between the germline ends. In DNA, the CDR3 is TGCAGCGTTGCCCTAATAGGGGGTACTGAAGCTTTCTTT. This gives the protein CSVALIGGTEAFF.

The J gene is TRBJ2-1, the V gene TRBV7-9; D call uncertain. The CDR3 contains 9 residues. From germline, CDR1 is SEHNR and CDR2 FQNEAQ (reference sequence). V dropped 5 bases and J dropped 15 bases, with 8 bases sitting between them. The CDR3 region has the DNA TGTGCCAGCAGCGATTCCGGGTTCTTC. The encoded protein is CASSDSGFF.

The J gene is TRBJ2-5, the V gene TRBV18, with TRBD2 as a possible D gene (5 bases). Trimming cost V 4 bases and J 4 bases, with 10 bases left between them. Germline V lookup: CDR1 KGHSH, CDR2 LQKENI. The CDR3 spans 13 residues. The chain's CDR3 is CASSRGLGETQYF. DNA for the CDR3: TGTGCCAGCTCACGAGGGCTGGGAGAGACCCAGTACTTC.

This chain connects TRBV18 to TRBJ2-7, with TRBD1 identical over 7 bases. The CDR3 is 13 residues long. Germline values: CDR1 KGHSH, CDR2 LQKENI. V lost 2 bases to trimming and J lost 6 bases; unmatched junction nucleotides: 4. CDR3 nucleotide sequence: TGTGCCAGCTCACCAGACAGGGTAAGCGAGCAGTACTTC. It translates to CASSPDRVSEQYF.

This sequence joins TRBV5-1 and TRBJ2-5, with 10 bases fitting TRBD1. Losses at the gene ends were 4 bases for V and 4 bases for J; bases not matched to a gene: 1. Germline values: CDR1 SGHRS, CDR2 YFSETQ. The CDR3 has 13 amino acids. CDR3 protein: CASSRTGGETQYF. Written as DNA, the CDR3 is TGCGCCAGCAGCAGGACAGGGGGAGAGACCCAGTACTTC.

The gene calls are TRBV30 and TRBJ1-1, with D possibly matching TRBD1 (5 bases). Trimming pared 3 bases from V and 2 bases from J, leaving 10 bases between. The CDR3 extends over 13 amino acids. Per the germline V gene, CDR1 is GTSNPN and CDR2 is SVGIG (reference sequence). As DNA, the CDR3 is TGTGCCTGGAGCCGGGACTCCAACACTGAAGCTTTCTTT. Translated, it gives CAWSRDSNTEAFF. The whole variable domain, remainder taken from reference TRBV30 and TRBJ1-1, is SQTIHQWPATLVQPVGSPLSLECTVEGTSNPNLYWYRQAAGRGLQLLFYSVGIGQISSEVPQNLSASRPQDRQFILSSKKLLLSDSGFYLCAWSRDSNTEAFFGQGTRLTVV.

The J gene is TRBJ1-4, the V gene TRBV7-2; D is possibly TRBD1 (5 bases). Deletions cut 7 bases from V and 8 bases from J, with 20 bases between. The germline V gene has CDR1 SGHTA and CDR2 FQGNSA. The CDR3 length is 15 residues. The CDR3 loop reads CASTSGGRSWEKLFF. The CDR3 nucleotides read TGTGCCAGCACCTCCGGGGGGAGATCATGGGAAAAACTGTTTTTT.

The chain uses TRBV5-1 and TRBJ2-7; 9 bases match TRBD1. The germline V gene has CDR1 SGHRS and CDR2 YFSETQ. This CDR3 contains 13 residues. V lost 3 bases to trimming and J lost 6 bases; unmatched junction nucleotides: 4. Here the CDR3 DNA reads TGCGCCAGCAGCTCCGGGACAGGGTTCGAGCAGTACTTC. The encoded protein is CASSSGTGFEQYF.

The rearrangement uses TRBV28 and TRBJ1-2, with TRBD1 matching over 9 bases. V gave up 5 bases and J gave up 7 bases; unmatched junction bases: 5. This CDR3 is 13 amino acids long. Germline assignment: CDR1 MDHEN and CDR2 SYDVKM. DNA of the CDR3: TGTGCCAGCAGTCCACAGGGGGCGTTTGGCTACACCTTC. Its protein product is CASSPQGAFGYTF.

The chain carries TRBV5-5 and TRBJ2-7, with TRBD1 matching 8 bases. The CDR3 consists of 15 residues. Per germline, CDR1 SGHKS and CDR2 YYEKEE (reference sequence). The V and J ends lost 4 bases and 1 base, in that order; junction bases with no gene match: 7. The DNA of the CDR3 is TGTGCCAGCAGCACTCGGACAGGGAGTTCCTACGAGCAGTACTTC. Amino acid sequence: CASSTRTGSSYEQYF.

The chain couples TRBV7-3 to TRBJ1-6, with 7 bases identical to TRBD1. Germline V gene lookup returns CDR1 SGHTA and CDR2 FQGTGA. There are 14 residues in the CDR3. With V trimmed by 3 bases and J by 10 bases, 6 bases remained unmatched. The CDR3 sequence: CASSLRGLGSPLHF. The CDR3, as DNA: TGTGCCAGCAGCTTGAGGGGGCTCGGGTCACCCCTCCACTTT.

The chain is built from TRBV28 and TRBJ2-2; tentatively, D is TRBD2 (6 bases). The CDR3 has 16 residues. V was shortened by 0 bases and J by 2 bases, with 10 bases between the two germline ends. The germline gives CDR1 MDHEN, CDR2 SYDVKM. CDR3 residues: CASSLWGSGNTGELFF. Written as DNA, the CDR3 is TGTGCCAGCAGTTTATGGGGTAGCGGAAACACCGGGGAGCTGTTTTTT.

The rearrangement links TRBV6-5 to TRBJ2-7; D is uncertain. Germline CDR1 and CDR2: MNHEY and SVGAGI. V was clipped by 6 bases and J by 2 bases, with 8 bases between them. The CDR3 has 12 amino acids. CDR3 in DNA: TGTGCCAGCAGGAGGAGTACCTACGAGCAGTACTTC. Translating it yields CASRRSTYEQYF.

The CDR3 DNA is TGTGCCAGTAGTATGAGGGACAGGGGTCTTGATGGCTACACCTTC. Amino acid sequence: CASSMRDRGLDGYTF. The chain recombines TRBV19 with TRBJ1-2, with 10 positions matching TRBD1. V lost 3 bases, J lost 6 bases, and 7 bases stayed unmatched. The CDR3 loop spans 15 amino acids. From germline, CDR1 is LNHDA and CDR2 SQIVND (reference sequence). The whole variable domain, filled in from reference TRBV19 and TRBJ1-2, reads DGGITQSPKYLFRKEGQNVTLSCEQNLNHDAMYWYRQDPGQGLRLIYYSQIVNDFQKGDIAEGYSVSREKKESFPLTVTSAQKNPTAFYLCASSMRDRGLDGYTFGSGTRLTVV.

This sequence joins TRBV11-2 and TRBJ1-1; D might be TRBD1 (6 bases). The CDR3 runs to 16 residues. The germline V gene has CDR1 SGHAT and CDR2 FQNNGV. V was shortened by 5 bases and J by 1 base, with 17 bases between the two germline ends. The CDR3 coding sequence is TGTGCCAGCAGCCGCCCATCGGGACAAAAGAACACTGAAGCTTTCTTT. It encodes CASSRPSGQKNTEAFF. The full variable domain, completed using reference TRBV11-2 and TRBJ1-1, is EAGVAQSPRYKIIEKRQSVAFWCNPISGHATLYWYQQILGQGPKLLIQFQNNGVVDDSQLPKDRFSAERLKGVDSTLKIQPAKLEDSAVYLCASSRPSGQKNTEAFFGQGTRLTVV.

CDR3 in amino acids: CASSRQGGSYEQYF. In DNA form, the CDR3 reads TGTGCCAGCAGCAGACAGGGGGGGTCCTACGAGCAGTACTTC. The chain combines TRBV27 with TRBJ2-7; 9 bases map to TRBD1. The germline CDR1 and CDR2 sequences are MNHEY and SMNVEV (reference sequence). V lost 6 bases and J lost 1; bases outside the gene matches: 4. The length of the CDR3 is 14 residues.

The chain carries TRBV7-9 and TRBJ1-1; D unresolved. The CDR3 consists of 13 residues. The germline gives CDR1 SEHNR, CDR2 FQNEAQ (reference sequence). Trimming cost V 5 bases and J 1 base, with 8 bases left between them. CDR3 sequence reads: CASSRGSNTEAFF. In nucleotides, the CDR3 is TGTGCCAGCAGCCGGGGATCGAACACTGAAGCTTTCTTT.

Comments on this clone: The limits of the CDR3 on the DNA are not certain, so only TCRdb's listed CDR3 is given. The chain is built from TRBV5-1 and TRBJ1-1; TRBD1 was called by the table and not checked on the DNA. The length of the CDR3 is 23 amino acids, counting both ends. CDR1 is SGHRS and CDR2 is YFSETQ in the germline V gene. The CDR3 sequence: CASSVNSVRVANGTLKLSLEAFF.